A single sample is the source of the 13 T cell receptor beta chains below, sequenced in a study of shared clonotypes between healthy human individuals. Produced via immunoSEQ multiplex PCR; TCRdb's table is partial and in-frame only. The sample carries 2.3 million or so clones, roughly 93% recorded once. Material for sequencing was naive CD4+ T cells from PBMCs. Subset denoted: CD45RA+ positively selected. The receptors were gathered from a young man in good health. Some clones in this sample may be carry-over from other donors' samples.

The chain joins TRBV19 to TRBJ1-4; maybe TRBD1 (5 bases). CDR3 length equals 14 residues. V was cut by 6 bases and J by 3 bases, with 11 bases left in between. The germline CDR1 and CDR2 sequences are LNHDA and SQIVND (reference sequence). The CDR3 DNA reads TGTGCCAGTAGCCAAGGGGTCCCTAATGAAAAACTGTTTTTT. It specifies CASSQGVPNEKLFF. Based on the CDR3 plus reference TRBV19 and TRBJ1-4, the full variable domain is DGGITQSPKYLFRKEGQNVTLSCEQNLNHDAMYWYRQDPGQGLRLIYYSQIVNDFQKGDIAEGYSVSREKKESFPLTVTSAQKNPTAFYLCASSQGVPNEKLFFGSGTQLSVL.

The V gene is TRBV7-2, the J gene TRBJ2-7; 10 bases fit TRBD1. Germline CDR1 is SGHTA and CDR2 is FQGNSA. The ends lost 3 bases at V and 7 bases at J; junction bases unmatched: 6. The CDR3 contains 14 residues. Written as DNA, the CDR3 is TGTGCCAGCAGCTTCACACCGGGACAGGGGGAGCAGTACTTC. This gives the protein CASSFTPGQGEQYF.

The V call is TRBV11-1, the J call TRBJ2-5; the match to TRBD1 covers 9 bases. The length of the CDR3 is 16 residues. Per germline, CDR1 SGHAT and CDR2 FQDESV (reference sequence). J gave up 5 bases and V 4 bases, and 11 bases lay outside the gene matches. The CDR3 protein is CASSSTGGGHLETQYF. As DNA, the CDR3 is TGTGCCAGCAGCTCGACAGGGGGAGGGCATTTGGAGACCCAGTACTTC.

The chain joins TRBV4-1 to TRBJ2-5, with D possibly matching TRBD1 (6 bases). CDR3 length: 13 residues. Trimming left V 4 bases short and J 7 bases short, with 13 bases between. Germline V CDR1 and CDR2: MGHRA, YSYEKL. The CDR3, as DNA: TGCGCCAGCAGCCCCTTGGGGGCGGGGACCCAGTACTTC. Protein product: CASSPLGAGTQYF.

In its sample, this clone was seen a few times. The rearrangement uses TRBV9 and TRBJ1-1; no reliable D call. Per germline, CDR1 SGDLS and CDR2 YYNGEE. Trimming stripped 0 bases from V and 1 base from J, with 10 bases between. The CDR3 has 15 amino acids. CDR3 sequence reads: CASSVESRPNTEAFF. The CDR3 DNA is TGTGCCAGCAGCGTAGAATCCCGGCCGAACACTGAAGCTTTCTTT.

CDR3 protein: CTSSRGLAGEETQYF. CDR3 coding DNA: TGCACCAGCAGCCGGGGACTAGCGGGAGAAGAGACCCAGTACTTC. This chain connects TRBV1 to TRBJ2-5; the table's TRBD2 call for D was not verified on the DNA. TRBV1 is marked as a pseudogene. The CDR3 is made up of 15 amino acids.

The CDR3 protein is CASSIRDSPQHF. The DNA of the CDR3 is TGTGCCAGCAGCATCCGGGACTCCCCACAGCATTTT. The genes are TRBV5-6 and TRBJ1-5; possible D gene TRBD1, 5 bases. Germline CDR1 SGHDT, CDR2 YYEEEE. Trimming removed 4 bases at V and 13 bases at J, with 15 bases between. This CDR3 spans 12 amino acids.

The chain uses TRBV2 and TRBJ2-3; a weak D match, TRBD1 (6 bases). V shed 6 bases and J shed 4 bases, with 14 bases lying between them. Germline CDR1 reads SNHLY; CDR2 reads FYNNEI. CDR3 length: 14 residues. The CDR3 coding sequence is TGTGCCAGCAGCTACAGGGTTCCCCCAGATACGCAGTATTTT. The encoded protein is CASSYRVPPDTQYF.

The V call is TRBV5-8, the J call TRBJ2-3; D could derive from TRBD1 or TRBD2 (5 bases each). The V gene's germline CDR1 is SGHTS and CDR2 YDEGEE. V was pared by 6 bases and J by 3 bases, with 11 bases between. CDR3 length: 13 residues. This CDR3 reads CASMRDGTDTQYF. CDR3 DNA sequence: TGTGCCAGCATGAGGGACGGAACAGATACGCAGTATTTT.

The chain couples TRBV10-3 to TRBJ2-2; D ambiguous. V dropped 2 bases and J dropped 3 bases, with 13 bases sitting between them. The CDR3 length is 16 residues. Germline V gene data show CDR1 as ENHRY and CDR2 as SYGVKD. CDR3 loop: CAISEDGLPDTGELFF. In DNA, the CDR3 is TGTGCCATCAGTGAGGACGGCCTTCCGGACACCGGGGAGCTGTTTTTT.

The CDR3: CSARDRGSPFF. The CDR3 bases are TGCAGTGCTAGAGATAGGGGGAGTCCGTTCTTC. V is TRBV20-1 and J is TRBJ2-1, with TRBD1 as a possible D gene (6 bases). The length of the CDR3 is 11 residues. Germline-derived CDR1 and CDR2 are DFQATT and SNEGSKA (reference sequence). V lost 0 bases to trimming and J lost 15 bases, with 12 bases between them.

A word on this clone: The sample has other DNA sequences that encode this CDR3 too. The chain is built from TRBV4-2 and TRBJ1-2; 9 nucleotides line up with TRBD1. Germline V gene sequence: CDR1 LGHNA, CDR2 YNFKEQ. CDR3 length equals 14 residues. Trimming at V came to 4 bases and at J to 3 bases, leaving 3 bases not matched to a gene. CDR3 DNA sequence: TGTGCCAGCAGCCCCAGACAGGGGGACTATGGCTACACCTTC. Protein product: CASSPRQGDYGYTF.

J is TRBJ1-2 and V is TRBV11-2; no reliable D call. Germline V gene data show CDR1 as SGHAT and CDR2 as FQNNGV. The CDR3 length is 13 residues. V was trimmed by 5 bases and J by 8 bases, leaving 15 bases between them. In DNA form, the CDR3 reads TGTGCCAGCAGCCCTGACACCTATCGAGGCTACACCTTC. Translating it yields CASSPDTYRGYTF.